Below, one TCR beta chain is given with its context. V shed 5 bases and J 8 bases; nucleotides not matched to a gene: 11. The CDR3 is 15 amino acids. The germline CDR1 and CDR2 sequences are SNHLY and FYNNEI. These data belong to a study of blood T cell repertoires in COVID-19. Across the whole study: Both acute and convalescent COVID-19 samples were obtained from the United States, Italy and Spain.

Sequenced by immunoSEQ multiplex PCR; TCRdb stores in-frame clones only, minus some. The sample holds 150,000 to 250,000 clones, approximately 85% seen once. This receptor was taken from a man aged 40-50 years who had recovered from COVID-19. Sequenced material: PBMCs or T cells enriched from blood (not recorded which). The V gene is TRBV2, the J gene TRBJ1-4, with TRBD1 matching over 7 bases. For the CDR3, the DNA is TGTGCCAGCAGTCCAGCACAGGGGAGAGGGGAAAAACTGTTTTTT. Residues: CASSPAQGRGEKLFF.